What follows are 9 T cell receptor beta chains derived from one specimen sequenced in a study of T cells expressing NK-cell markers. TCRdb reprocessed the 5' RACE reads, keeping one entry per CDR3 protein, no DNA. This table lists 200,000 to 300,000 distinct CDR3 sequences. Material: blood T cells: a sorted CD56 or NKG2C T cell subset, CD4+ or CD8+ T cells, or bulk PBMC T cells (not recorded which). The receptors derive from a woman between 18 and 69 years old in good health.

V gene TRBV3-1 combines with J gene TRBJ1-5; the TCRdb D gene call, TRBD1, has no DNA to confirm it. The CDR3 contains 14 residues. Germline values: CDR1 LGHDT, CDR2 YNNKEL (reference sequence). CDR3 region: CASSATGGSQPQHF.

This chain uses TRBV11-1 with TRBJ2-4; no DNA is available, so the TRBD2 call from TCRdb remains unchecked. The germline V gene encodes CDR1 SGHAT and CDR2 FQDESV (reference sequence). CDR3 length: 19 residues. CDR3 sequence reads: CASSPLRQAQVLAKNIQYF. Full variable domain (remainder filled in from reference TRBV11-1 and TRBJ2-4): EAEVAQSPRYKITEKSQAVAFWCDPISGHATLYWYRQILGQGPELLVQFQDESVVDDSQLPKDRFSAERLKGVDSTLKIQPAELGDSAMYLCASSPLRQAQVLAKNIQYFGAGTRLSVL.

The CDR3 spells CAISEAAGQPYEQYF. This chain connects TRBV10-3 to TRBJ2-7. CDR1 is ENHRY and CDR2 is SYGVKD in the germline V gene. The CDR3 spans 15 residues.

The chain recombines TRBV5-6 with TRBJ1-3; TCRdb reports TRBD1, a call that lacks DNA to check it against. The CDR3 contains 15 residues. CDR1 is SGHDT and CDR2 is YYEEEE in the germline V gene. The CDR3 loop reads CASSSLDTSGNTIYF.

The V and J genes are TRBV3-1 and TRBJ1-4. The CDR3 is 15 residues long. The germline V gene has CDR1 LGHDT and CDR2 YNNKEL (reference sequence). CDR3: CASSGPGGPNEKLFF.

The J gene is TRBJ1-5, the V gene TRBV19; without DNA, the TCRdb call of TRBD1 cannot be checked. The CDR3 extends over 14 amino acids. Germline V gene data show CDR1 as LNHDA and CDR2 as SQIVND (reference sequence). The CDR3 loop is CASSTRGVGQPQHF.

The chain combines TRBV6-2 or TRBV6-3 with TRBJ2-2; TCRdb's D call, TRBD1, is unchecked because there is no DNA. The CDR3 consists of 16 residues. From germline, CDR1 is MNHEY and CDR2 SVGEGT. CDR3 protein: CASSPLRRTNTGELFF.

This chain uses TRBV20-1 with TRBJ2-7; TCRdb picks TRBD2, but there is no DNA to check that call. This CDR3 region has 15 residues. CDR1 is DFQATT and CDR2 is SNEGSKA in the germline V gene (reference sequence). CDR3: CSARSSGSISYEQYF.

V gene TRBV7-6 combines with J gene TRBJ2-1; TCRdb calls TRBD1, which cannot be checked without DNA. Germline V gene lookup returns CDR1 SGHVS and CDR2 FNYEAQ. The CDR3 loop spans 16 amino acids. CDR3 residues: CASSTTGTNQYNEQFF.